The TCR beta chain described here comes from a study of Tregs in tolerant kidney transplant recipients. Study results and limitations: For some patients, primers changed over time, blocking nucleotide-level comparison. Donor-specific Treg expansion exceeded global Treg expansion in tolerant patients, suggesting antigen drive. Findings come from small patient numbers and require larger validation.

Germline CDR1 reads SGHRS; CDR2 reads YFSETQ. V gave up 0 bases and J gave up 1 base; unmatched junction bases: 1. This CDR3 comprises 15 residues. Sequencing used immunoSEQ multiplex PCR; TCRdb keeps in-frame clones, though not all of them. Of tens of thousands of clones in the sample, more than 85% were seen once. Comment on this clone: No antigen is known for it.

Source: Tregs from blood, taken before the transplant. The sequence came from a human donor who received a combined kidney and bone marrow transplant. The chain uses TRBV5-1 and TRBJ2-7; 10 nucleotides line up with TRBD1. The CDR3 DNA sequence: TGCGCCAGCAGCTTGGAGGGACAGGGGTCCTACGAGCAGTACTTC. It translates to CASSLEGQGSYEQYF.